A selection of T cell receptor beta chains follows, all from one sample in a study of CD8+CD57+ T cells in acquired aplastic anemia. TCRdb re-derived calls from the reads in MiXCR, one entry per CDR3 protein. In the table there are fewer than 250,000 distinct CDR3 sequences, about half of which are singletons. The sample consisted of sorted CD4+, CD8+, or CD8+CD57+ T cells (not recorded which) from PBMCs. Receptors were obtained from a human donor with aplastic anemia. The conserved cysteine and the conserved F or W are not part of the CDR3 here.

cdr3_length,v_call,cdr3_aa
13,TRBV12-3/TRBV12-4,ASRSYPGPGNTIY
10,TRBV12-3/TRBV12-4,ASSRDTQPQH
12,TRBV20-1,SARVARENSPLH
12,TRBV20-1,SARGGVRSYEQY
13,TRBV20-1,SARGAGFPSYEQY
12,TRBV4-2,ASSQDYRGTEAF
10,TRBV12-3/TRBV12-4,ASSSGPPEAF
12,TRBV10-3,AITPRETHTEAF
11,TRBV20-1,SATTGLGNTIY
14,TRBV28,ASSLYSGKDTDTQF
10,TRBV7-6,ASSLAGNTIY
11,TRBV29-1,SNGGANTGELF
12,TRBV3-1,ASSGRDRYTEAF
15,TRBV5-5,ASSPQTLPGSPFGYT
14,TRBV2,ASSELTSGPKETQY
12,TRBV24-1,AASDLRSFGGYT
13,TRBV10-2,ASSQVVGSGNTIY
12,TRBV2,ASRTGTGANVLT
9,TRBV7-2,ASSSGPSIF
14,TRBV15,ATSRDRRQGISPLH
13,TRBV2,ASSRDGAGTGELF
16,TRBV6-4,ASSSGGAGEDGNTEAF
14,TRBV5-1,ASSQYGTGLAYGYT
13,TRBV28,ASSRAAGHDSPLH
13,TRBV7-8,ASSLRLGEVNEQF
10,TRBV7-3,ASSSGGGRYT
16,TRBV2,ASSQTTSGRPSYNEQF
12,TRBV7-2,ASSWTGGGSSLH
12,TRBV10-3,AILRSGGSYEQY
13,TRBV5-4,ASSLGSDRGGEQY